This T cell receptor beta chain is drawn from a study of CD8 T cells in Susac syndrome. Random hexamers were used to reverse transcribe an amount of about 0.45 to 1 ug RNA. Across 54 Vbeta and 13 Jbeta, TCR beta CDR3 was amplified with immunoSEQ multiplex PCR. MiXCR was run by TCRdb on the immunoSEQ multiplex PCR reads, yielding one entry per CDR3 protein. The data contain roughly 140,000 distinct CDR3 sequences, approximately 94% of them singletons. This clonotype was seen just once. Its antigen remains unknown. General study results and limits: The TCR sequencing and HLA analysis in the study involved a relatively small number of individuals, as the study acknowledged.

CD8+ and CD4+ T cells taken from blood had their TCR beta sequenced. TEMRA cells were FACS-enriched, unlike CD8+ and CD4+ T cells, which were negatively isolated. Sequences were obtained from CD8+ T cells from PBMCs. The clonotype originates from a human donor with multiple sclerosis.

CDR3 nucleotides: TGTGCCAGCAGCGTAGGGATCTATGGCTACACCTTC. It codes for CASSVGIYGYTF. The rearrangement links TRBV9 to TRBJ1-2, with D unresolved. The germline V and J ends were trimmed by 0 bases and 4 bases, with 4 bases remaining between them. Germline-derived CDR1 and CDR2 are SGDLS and YYNGEE. The CDR3 has 12 amino acids. The complete variable domain, with remaining parts taken from reference TRBV9 and TRBJ1-2, reads DSGVTQTPKHLITATGQRVTLRCSPRSGDLSVYWYQQSLDQGLQFLIQYYNGEERAKGNILERFSAQQFPDLHSELNLSSLELGDSALYFCASSVGIYGYTFGSGTRLTVV.